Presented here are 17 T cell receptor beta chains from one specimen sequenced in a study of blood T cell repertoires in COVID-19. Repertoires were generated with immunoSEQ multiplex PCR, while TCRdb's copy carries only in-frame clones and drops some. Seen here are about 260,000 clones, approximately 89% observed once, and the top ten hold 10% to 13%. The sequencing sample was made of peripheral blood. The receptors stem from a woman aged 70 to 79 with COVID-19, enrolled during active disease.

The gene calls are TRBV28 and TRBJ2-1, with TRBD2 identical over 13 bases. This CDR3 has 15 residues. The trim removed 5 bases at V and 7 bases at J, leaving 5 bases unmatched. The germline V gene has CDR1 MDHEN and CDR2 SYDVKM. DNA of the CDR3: TGTGCCAGCAGTGGGGGACTAGCGGGACGTAATGAGCAGTTCTTC. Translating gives CASSGGLAGRNEQFF.

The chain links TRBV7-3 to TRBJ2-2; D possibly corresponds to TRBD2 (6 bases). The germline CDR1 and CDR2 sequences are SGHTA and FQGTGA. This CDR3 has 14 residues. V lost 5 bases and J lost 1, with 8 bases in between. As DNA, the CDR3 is TGTGCCAGCAGCGGTAGCGGGAACACCGGGGAGCTGTTTTTT. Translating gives CASSGSGNTGELFF.

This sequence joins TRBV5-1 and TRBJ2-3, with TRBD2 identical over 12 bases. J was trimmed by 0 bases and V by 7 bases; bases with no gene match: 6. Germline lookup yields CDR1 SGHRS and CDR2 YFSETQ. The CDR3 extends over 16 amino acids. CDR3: CASRGLAGTSTDTQYF. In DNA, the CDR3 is TGCGCCAGCCGGGGACTAGCGGGTACTAGCACAGATACGCAGTATTTT.

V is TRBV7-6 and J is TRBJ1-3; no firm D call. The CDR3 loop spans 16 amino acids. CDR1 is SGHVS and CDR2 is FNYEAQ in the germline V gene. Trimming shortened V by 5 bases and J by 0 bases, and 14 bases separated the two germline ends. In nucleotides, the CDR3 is TGTGCCAGCAGCCTAGGGCAGGCAGCCTCTGGAAACACCATATATTTT. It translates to CASSLGQAASGNTIYF.

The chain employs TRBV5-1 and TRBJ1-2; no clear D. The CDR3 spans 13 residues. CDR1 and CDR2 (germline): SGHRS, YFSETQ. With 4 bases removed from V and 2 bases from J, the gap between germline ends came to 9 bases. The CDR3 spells CASSPGPNYGYTF. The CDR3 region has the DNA TGCGCCAGCAGCCCCGGTCCAAACTATGGCTACACCTTC.

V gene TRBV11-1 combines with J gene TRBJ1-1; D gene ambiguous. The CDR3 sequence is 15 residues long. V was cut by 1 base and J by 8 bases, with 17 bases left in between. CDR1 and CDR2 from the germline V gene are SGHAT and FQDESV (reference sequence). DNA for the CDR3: TGTGCCAGCAGCTTAGGGAGTGGGAGGTCCACCGAAGCTTTCTTT. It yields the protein CASSLGSGRSTEAFF.

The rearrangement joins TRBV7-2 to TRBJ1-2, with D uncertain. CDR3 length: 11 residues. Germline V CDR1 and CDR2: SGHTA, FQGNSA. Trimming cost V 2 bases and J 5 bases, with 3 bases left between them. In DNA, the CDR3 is TGTGCCAGCAGCTTATATTATGGCTACACCTTC. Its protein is CASSLYYGYTF. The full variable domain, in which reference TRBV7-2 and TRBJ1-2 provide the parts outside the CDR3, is GAGVSQSPSNKVTEKGKDVELRCDPISGHTALYWYRQSLGQGLEFLIYFQGNSAPDKSGLPSDRFSAERTGGSVSTLTIQRTQQEDSAVYLCASSLYYGYTFGSGTRLTVV.

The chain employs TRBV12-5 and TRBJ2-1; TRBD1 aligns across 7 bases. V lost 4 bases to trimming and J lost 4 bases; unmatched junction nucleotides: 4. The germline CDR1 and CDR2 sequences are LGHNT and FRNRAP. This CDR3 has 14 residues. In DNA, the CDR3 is TGTGCTAGTGGTTCGGGACAGTTTTACAATGAGCAGTTCTTC. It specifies CASGSGQFYNEQFF. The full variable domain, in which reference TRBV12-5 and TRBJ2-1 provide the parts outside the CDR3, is DARVTQTPRHKVTEMGQEVTMRCQPILGHNTVFWYRQTMMQGLELLAYFRNRAPLDDSGMPKDRFSAEMPDATLATLKIQPSEPRDSAVYFCASGSGQFYNEQFFGPGTRLTVL.

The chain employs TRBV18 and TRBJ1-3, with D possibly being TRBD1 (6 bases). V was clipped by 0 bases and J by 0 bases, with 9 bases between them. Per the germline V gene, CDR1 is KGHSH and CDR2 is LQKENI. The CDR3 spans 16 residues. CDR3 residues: CASSPPRTASGNTIYF. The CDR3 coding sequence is TGTGCCAGCTCACCACCAAGGACAGCCTCTGGAAACACCATATATTTT. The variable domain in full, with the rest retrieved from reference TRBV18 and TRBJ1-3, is NAGVMQNPRHLVRRRGQEARLRCSPMKGHSHVYWYRQLPEEGLKFMVYLQKENIIDESGMPKERFSAEFPKEGPSILRIQQVVRGDSAAYFCASSPPRTASGNTIYFGEGSWLTVV.

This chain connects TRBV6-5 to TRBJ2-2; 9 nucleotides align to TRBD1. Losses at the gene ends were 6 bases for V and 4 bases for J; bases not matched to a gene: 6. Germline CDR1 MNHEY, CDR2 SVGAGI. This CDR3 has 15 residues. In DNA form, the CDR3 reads TGTGCCAGCAGAGAGGGACAGGGACGCACCGGGGAGCTGTTTTTT. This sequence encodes CASREGQGRTGELFF.

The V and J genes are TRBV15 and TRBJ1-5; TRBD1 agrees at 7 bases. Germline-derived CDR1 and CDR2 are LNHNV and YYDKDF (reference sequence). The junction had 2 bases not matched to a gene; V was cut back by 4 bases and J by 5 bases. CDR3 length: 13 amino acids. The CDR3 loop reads CATSITGDQPQHF. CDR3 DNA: TGTGCCACCAGCATAACAGGGGATCAGCCCCAGCATTTT.

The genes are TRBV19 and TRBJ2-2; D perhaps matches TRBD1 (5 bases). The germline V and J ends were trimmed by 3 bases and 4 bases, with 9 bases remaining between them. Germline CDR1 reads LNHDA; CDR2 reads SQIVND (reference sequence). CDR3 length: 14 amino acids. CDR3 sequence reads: CASSIQGVTGELFF. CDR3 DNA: TGTGCCAGTAGTATTCAAGGGGTCACCGGGGAGCTGTTTTTT.

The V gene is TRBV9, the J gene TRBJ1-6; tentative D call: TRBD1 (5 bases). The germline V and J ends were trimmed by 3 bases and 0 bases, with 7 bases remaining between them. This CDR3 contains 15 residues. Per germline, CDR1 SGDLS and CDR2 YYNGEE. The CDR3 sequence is CASSEGVSYNSPLHF. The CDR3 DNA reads TGTGCCAGCAGCGAAGGGGTCTCCTATAATTCACCCCTCCACTTT.

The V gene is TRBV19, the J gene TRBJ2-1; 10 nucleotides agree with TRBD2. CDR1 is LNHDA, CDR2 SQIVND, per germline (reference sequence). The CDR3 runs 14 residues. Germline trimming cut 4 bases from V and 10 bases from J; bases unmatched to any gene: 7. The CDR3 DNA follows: TGTGCCAGTAGTAAAGCGGGAGGGCCCCACGAGCAGTTCTTC. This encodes CASSKAGGPHEQFF.

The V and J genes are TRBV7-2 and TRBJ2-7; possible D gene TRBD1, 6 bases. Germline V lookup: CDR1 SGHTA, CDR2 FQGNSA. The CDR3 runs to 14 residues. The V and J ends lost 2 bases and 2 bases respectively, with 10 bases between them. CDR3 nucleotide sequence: TGTGCCAGCAGCTTAAACCAGGGGCCCTACGAGCAGTACTTC. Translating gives CASSLNQGPYEQYF.

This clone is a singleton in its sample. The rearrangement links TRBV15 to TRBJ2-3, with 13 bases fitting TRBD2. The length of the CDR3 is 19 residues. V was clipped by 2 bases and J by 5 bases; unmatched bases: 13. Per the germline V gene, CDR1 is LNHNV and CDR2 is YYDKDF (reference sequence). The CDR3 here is CATSRSGTIGLAGVDTQYF. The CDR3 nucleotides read TGTGCCACCAGCAGATCCGGGACGATTGGACTAGCGGGAGTAGATACGCAGTATTTT.

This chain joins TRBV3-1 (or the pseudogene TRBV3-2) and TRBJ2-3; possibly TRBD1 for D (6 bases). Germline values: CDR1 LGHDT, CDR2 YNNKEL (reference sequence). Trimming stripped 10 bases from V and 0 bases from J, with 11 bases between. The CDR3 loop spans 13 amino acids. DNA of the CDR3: TGTGCCACCAGGGGCGCCAGCACAGATACGCAGTATTTT. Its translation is CATRGASTDTQYF.